This TCR beta chain was identified during a study of siplizumab effects on memory and regulatory T cells. Note on this clone: Its target is not known.

Study-level results: On average, roughly 69% of mappable alloreactive CD4+ clones were Treg-derived under siplizumab, against about 30% in controls. The study did not confirm that proliferating Tregs from siplizumab cultures were suppressive. Memory cells that were CD4+ and unstimulated gave rise to alloreactive sequences, which siplizumab significantly reduced.

The CDR3 is 18 amino acids. Germline V lookup: CDR1 LGHNT, CDR2 FRNRAP. Trimming took 4 bases from V and 0 from J; bases not matched to a gene: 6. TCRdb's table, derived via immunoSEQ multiplex PCR, lists solely in-frame clones and lacks some. The repertoire has about 91,000 clones, roughly 97% of them found once; the top ten carry under 0.04%. This chain connects TRBV12-5 to TRBJ2-3; 14 bases are a match to TRBD2. The sequencing sample was made of naive CD4+ T cells sorted from blood. The clonotype was recovered from a human donor in good health. The CDR3 DNA reads TGTGCTAGTGGTTCTGGGACTAGCGGGGGTTACAGCACAGATACGCAGTATTTT. Protein: CASGSGTSGGYSTDTQYF.